What follows is one T cell receptor (beta chain) and its context. Its target is not known. TCRdb's copy holds only in-frame clones and misses some; the assay was immunoSEQ multiplex PCR. This sample has 60,000 to 90,000 clones; over 85% occur once, and the top ten carry 0.37%. The data are from a study of OX40 agonist ivuxolimab in advanced cancers. Whole-study context: Treatment of patients was with ivuxolimab, an agonistic anti-OX40 (CD134) antibody. Partial responses, seen in three patients, involved one hepatocellular carcinoma and two cutaneous melanomas. Whole-study results and caveats: Some nonresponders additionally presented with little normalized T-cell clonal expansion. Clonal expansion was among the lowest in partial responders at 0.1-3.0 mg/kg, especially CD8+.

CDR1 is ENHRY, CDR2 SYGVKD, per germline. The V end was cut by 6 bases, the J end by 4 bases, with 19 bases between. The CDR3 has 15 residues. The chain has TRBV10-3 and TRBJ2-7, with a possible D match to TRBD2 (7 bases). The sequences come from CD4+ or CD8+ T cells sorted from blood, collected in a trial of the OX40 agonist ivuxolimab. The TCR originated in an adult with an advanced solid tumor such as melanoma, head and neck, liver or kidney cancer. The CDR3 DNA sequence: TGTGCCATCAGGGAACTACAGGGCGGGAGATACGAGCAGTACTTC. It codes for CAIRELQGGRYEQYF.